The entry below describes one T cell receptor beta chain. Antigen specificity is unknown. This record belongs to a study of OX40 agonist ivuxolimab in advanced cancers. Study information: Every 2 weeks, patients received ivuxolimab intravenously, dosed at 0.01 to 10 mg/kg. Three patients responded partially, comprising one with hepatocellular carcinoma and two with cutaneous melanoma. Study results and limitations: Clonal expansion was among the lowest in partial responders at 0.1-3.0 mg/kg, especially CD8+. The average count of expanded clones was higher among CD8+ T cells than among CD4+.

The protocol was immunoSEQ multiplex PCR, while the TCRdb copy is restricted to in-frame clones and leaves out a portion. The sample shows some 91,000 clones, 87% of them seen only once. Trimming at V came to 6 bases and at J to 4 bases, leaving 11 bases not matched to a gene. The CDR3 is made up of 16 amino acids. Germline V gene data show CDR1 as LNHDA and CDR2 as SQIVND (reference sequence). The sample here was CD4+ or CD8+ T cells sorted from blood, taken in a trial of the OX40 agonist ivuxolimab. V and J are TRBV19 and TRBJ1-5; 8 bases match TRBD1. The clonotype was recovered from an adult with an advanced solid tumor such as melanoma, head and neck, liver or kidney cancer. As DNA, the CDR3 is TGTGCCAGTAGCCTACAGGGGGTGTCGGCGAATCAGCCCCAGCATTTT. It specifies CASSLQGVSANQPQHF.